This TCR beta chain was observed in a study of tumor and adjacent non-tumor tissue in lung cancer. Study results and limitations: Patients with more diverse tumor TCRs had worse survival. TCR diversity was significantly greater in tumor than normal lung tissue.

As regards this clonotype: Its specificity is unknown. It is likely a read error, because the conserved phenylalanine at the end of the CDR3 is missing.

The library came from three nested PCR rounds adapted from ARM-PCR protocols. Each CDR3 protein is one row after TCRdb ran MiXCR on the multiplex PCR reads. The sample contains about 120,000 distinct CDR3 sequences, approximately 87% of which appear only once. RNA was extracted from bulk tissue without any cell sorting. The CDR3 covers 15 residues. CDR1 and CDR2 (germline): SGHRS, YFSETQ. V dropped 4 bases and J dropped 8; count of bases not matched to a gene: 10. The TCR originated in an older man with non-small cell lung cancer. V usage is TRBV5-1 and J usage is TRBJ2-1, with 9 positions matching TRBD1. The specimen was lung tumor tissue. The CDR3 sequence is CASSLGTGSWDEQFY. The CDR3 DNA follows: TGCGCCAGCAGCCTCGGGACAGGGAGTTGGGATGAGCAGTTCTAC.